This T cell receptor beta chain comes out of a study of radiotherapy plus CTLA-4 blockade in lung cancer. Across the study: Disease control was seen in roughly 30% of patients, objective responses in around 20%.

As for this clone: The antigen remains undetermined.

Overall study results and limits: The best predictor of response was reported to be early blood T cell clone dynamics, with interferon-beta. Researchers report tumor-derived TCR clones expanding in blood after radiotherapy plus ipilimumab.

Germline V lookup: CDR1 LGHNA, CDR2 YSLEER. Trimming stripped 3 bases from V and 0 bases from J, with 9 bases between. CDR3 size: 15 residues. Profiling relied on immunoSEQ multiplex PCR, and the TCRdb table lists in-frame clones only, not all of them. Here the sample spans tens of thousands of clones, about four fifths being singletons. Ipilimumab CTLA-4 blockade and focal radiation were given to patients with chemo-refractory metastatic non-small-cell lung cancer. Sequenced here: peripheral blood, sampled from a patient treated with radiotherapy plus ipilimumab. The V call is TRBV4-3, the J call TRBJ1-3; weak D call: TRBD1 (6 bases). The receptor was derived from a human donor with non-small cell lung cancer that progressed on radiotherapy plus ipilimumab. CDR3 bases: TGCGCCAGCAGCCAGGGGACAATCTCTGGAAACACCATATATTTT. It yields the protein CASSQGTISGNTIYF.